Presented here are 9 T cell receptor beta chains from one specimen sequenced in a study of blood T cell repertoires in COVID-19. The repertoire was sequenced with immunoSEQ multiplex PCR; TCRdb's copy has only in-frame clones and lacks some. The sample gives some 230,000 clones, 80% to 85% of which show up once; roughly 2.3% is in the top ten. The sample consisted of peripheral blood. These receptors came from a woman aged 60-75 years with acute or convalescent COVID-19.

The V gene is TRBV7-8, the J gene TRBJ1-1; 9 nucleotides match TRBD1. The V and J ends lost 5 bases and 4 bases, in that order; junction bases with no gene match: 8. The CDR3 length is 15 residues. Germline V gene data show CDR1 as SGHVS and CDR2 as FQNEAQ. CDR3 loop: CASSPGTGTGTEAFF. Written as DNA, the CDR3 is TGTGCCAGCAGCCCCGGGACAGGGACTGGCACTGAAGCTTTCTTT.

The chain couples TRBV6-2 or TRBV6-3 to TRBJ2-7, with 9 bases that match TRBD2. The ends lost 5 bases at V and 2 bases at J; junction bases unmatched: 4. CDR3 size: 14 residues. Germline CDR1 and CDR2: MNHEY and SVGEGT. The CDR3: CASSLSGGAYEQYF. The DNA for the CDR3 is TGTGCCAGCAGTCTTAGCGGGGGAGCCTACGAGCAGTACTTC.

J is TRBJ1-1 and V is TRBV9, with 9 bases identical to TRBD1. The CDR3 is 14 residues long. Trimming removed 4 bases from V and 2 bases from J; junction bases left unmatched: 3. CDR1 is SGDLS and CDR2 is YYNGEE in the germline V gene. The CDR3 loop reads CASSLGQGNTEAFF. The CDR3 coding sequence is TGTGCCAGCAGCTTGGGACAGGGTAACACTGAAGCTTTCTTT. The full variable domain, with the rest looked up from reference TRBV9 and TRBJ1-1, is DSGVTQTPKHLITATGQRVTLRCSPRSGDLSVYWYQQSLDQGLQFLIQYYNGEERAKGNILERFSAQQFPDLHSELNLSSLELGDSALYFCASSLGQGNTEAFFGQGTRLTVV.

As for this clone: The junction departs from the called germline gene at one end, perhaps through a read error. J is TRBJ1-1 and V is TRBV30, with TRBD1 matching 7 bases. Per germline, CDR1 GTSNPN and CDR2 SVGIG (reference sequence). This CDR3 has 10 amino acids. This chain's CDR3 is CAWNRAGGGF. The CDR3 DNA reads TGTGCCTGGAATAGGGCAGGGGGAGGTTTT.

This clone has only a few counts. The chain recombines TRBV3-1 (or the pseudogene TRBV3-2) with TRBJ2-6; no reliable D call. The length of the CDR3 is 13 residues. Germline-derived CDR1 and CDR2 are LGHDT and YNNKEL (reference sequence). Trimming took off 7 bases at V and 4 bases at J, with 8 bases between the two ends. The CDR3 DNA follows: TGTGCCAGCAATGGCGGCGGGGCCAACGTCCTGACTTTC. Residues: CASNGGGANVLTF.

J is TRBJ2-3 and V is TRBV30; 11 bases match TRBD2. CDR3 length: 16 amino acids. Trimming took 1 base from V and 6 from J; bases not matched to a gene: 9. Germline CDR1 reads GTSNPN; CDR2 reads SVGIG (reference sequence). CDR3 loop: CAWSGGWGLADDTQYF. In DNA form, the CDR3 reads TGTGCCTGGAGTGGGGGCTGGGGACTAGCGGACGATACGCAGTATTTT.

This clone was seen a few times. This chain joins TRBV9 and TRBJ2-3; D remains ambiguous. The CDR3 sequence is 13 residues long. In germline, CDR1 is SGDLS, CDR2 YYNGEE. Deletions cut 2 bases from V and 2 bases from J, with 6 bases between. The CDR3 loop is CASSVTNTDTQYF. CDR3 nucleotides: TGTGCCAGCAGCGTGACAAACACAGATACGCAGTATTTT.

The chain couples TRBV27 to TRBJ1-6, with 8 positions matching TRBD1. The CDR3 has 19 amino acids. V lost 1 base and J lost 10; bases outside the gene matches: 18. CDR1 is MNHEY, CDR2 SMNVEV, per germline (reference sequence). The CDR3 nucleotides are TGTGCCAGCAGTTTATTGTGGGGGACAGGCCCCCTGAGGTGGTCACCCCTCCACTTT. This translates into CASSLLWGTGPLRWSPLHF.

In this sample, this clone turned up once. J is TRBJ1-3 and V is TRBV9; a possible D gene is TRBD1 (5 bases). The CDR3 contains 14 residues. Trimming left V 7 bases short and J 2 bases short, with 13 bases between. The germline V gene has CDR1 SGDLS and CDR2 YYNGEE. The CDR3 DNA sequence: TGTGCCAGCGGGCAAGGGACTCCTGGAAACACCATATATTTT. Translating it yields CASGQGTPGNTIYF. Complete variable domain (other parts from reference TRBV9 and TRBJ1-3): DSGVTQTPKHLITATGQRVTLRCSPRSGDLSVYWYQQSLDQGLQFLIQYYNGEERAKGNILERFSAQQFPDLHSELNLSSLELGDSALYFCASGQGTPGNTIYFGEGSWLTVV.